The clone carrying this T cell receptor beta chain appeared a single time. Antigen specificity is unknown. Per germline, CDR1 KGHSH and CDR2 LQKENI. This CDR3 is built from 17 residues. V shed 4 bases and J 7 bases; nucleotides not matched to a gene: 11. The PCR made use of 60 Vbeta and 13 Jbeta primers. Sequencing was performed with immunoSEQ multiplex PCR; in TCRdb, only in-frame clones are kept and a portion is missing. The table includes 200,000 to 250,000 clones, about 85% detected once. The record originates from a study of cytomegalovirus exposure and HLA in healthy donors. Study outcomes and limitations: The authors assumed roughly uniform sequencing depth across donors for presence/absence analyses.

The source of this sequence is a woman aged 50 to 60 in good health and CMV-seropositive. This sequence joins TRBV18 and TRBJ1-4; 11 positions agree with TRBD1. The sequenced material came from PBMCs. For the CDR3, the DNA is TGTGCCAGCTCACGCCGGACAGGGGGCGGCCGGGGTGAAAAACTGTTTTTT. It encodes CASSRRTGGGRGEKLFF.